This T cell receptor beta chain was identified in a study of a mutant IDH1 vaccine in newly diagnosed glioma. The protocol was immunoSEQ multiplex PCR, while the TCRdb copy is restricted to in-frame clones and leaves out a portion. Seen here are some 60,000 clones, roughly nine tenths observed once, and the top ten hold around 1.5%. General study results and limits: Of all patients, around 94% showed vaccine-induced immune responses.

The table lists this clone with a count of one. Its cognate antigen is unknown. Time point described: week 35, safety follow-up. A single vaccine dose contained 300 ug of mutant IDH1 20-mer peptide, and topical imiquimod was used with it. This CDR3 has 15 residues. From germline, CDR1 is PRHDT and CDR2 FYEKMQ (reference sequence). V was shortened by 2 bases and J by 0 bases, with 8 bases between the two germline ends. The chain is built from TRBV13 and TRBJ1-3, with D tentatively TRBD1 (5 bases). This material consisted of PBMCs, taken from a glioma patient whose treatment included an IDH1 peptide vaccine. The receptor was derived from a middle-aged man with glioma. The CDR3 DNA follows: TGTGCCAGCAGCTTAACGGGGGGCTCTGGAAACACCATATATTTT. Protein product: CASSLTGGSGNTIYF.